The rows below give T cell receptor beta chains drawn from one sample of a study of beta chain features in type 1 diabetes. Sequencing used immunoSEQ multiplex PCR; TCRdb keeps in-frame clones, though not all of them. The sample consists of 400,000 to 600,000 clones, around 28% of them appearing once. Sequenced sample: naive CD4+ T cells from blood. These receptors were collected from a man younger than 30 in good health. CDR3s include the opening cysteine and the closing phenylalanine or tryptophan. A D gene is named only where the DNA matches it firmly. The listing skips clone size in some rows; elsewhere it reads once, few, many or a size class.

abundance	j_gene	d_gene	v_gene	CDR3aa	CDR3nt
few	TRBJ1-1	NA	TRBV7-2	CASSLDGGGTEAFF	TGTGCCAGCAGCCTAGACGGGGGAGGCACTGAAGCTTTCTTT
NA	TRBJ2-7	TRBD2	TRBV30	CAWSVGLATIYEQYF	TGTGCCTGGAGTGTAGGACTAGCGACAATCTACGAGCAGTACTTC
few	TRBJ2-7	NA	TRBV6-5	CASSRLGVGYEQYF	TGTGCCAGCAGTCGACTGGGAGTGGGCTACGAGCAGTACTTC
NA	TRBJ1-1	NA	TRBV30	CAWSVPGTEAFF	TGTGCCTGGAGTGTCCCGGGCACTGAAGCTTTCTTT
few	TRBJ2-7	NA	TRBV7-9	CASSSNRVLYEQYF	TGTGCCAGCAGCTCCAACCGGGTCCTCTACGAGCAGTACTTC
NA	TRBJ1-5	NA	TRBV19	CASKPGHNQPQHF	TGTGCCAGTAAGCCAGGGCACAATCAGCCCCAGCATTTT
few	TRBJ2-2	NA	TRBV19	CASSRTANTGELFF	TGTGCCAGTAGTCGGACAGCGAACACCGGGGAGCTGTTTTTT
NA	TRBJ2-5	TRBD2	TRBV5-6	CASSLAPSGIQETQYF	TGTGCCAGCAGCTTGGCTCCTAGCGGGATCCAAGAGACCCAGTACTTC
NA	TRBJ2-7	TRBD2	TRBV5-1	CASSRLAGAYEQYF	TGCGCCAGCAGCAGACTAGCGGGAGCCTACGAGCAGTACTTC
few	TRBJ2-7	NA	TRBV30	CAWSGDYEQYF	TGTGCCTGGAGTGGGGACTACGAGCAGTACTTC
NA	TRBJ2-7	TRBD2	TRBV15	CATSRDRPSGSSYEQYF	TGTGCCACCAGCAGAGATCGGCCTAGCGGGAGCTCTTACGAGCAGTACTTC
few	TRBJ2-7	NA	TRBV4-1	CASSQVEGRTYEQYF	TGCGCCAGCAGCCAAGTGGAGGGGAGGACCTACGAGCAGTACTTC
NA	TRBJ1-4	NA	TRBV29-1	CSVGGQQNEKLFF	TGCAGCGTTGGCGGACAGCAAAATGAAAAACTGTTTTTT
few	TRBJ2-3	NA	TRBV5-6	CASSRPASLNSTDTQYF	TGTGCCAGCAGCCGCCCGGCTAGCTTGAATAGCACAGATACGCAGTATTTT
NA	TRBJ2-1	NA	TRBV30	CAAGLVYNEQFF	TGTGCCGCGGGACTCGTCTACAATGAGCAGTTCTTC
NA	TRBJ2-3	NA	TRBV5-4	CASSLVGASTDTQYF	TGTGCCAGCAGCTTGGTTGGGGCGAGCACAGATACGCAGTATTTT
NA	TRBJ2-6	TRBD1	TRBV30	CAIPRGPGANVLTF	TGTGCCATACCCAGGGGGCCTGGGGCCAACGTCCTGACTTTC
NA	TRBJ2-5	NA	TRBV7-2	CASSLARREKETQYF	TGTGCCAGCAGCTTAGCACGCAGGGAGAAAGAGACCCAGTACTTC
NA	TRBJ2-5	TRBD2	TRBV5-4	CASRHGLAENQETQYF	TGTGCCAGCAGACACGGACTAGCGGAAAACCAAGAGACCCAGTACTTC
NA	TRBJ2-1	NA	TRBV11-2	CASSPGAGAYNEQFF	TGTGCCAGCAGTCCCGGGGCCGGAGCCTACAATGAGCAGTTCTTC
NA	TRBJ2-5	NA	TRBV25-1	CASRTGTSFTETQYF	TGTGCCAGCAGGACCGGGACCTCCTTTACAGAGACCCAGTACTTC
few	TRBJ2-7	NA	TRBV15	CATSREGYEQYF	TGTGCCACCAGCAGAGAAGGGTACGAGCAGTACTTC
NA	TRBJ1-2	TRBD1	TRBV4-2	CASSLPDRVNGYTF	TGTGCCAGCAGCCTCCCGGACAGGGTAAATGGCTACACCTTC
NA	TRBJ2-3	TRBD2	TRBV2	CASSEESAGGDTQYF	TGTGCCAGCAGTGAAGAATCAGCGGGAGGGGATACGCAGTATTTT
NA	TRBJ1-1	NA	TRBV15	CATSRDLKGGTEAFF	TGTGCCACCAGCAGAGATCTGAAGGGAGGGACTGAAGCTTTCTTT
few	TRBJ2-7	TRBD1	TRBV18	CASSPGTDEQYF	TGTGCCAGCTCACCTGGGACAGACGAGCAGTACTTC
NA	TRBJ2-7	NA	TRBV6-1	CASSEGGASSYEQYF	TGTGCCAGCAGTGAAGGTGGGGCAAGCTCCTACGAGCAGTACTTC